A selection of T cell receptor beta chains follows, all from one sample in a study of shared clonotypes between healthy human individuals. Using immunoSEQ multiplex PCR, the repertoire was profiled, and TCRdb retains in-frame clones only, with some absent. The data contain about 580,000 clones, 95% to 98% of them singletons. Sequencing was performed on naive CD8+ T cells sorted from blood. The receptors come from a man aged 25-40 years in good health. Each CDR3 is given with its conserved first and last residue. The order of the fields is clone size, D gene, J gene, V gene, CDR3 DNA, CDR3 protein. A D gene is named only where the DNA matches it firmly. Where a row states a size, it is once, few, many or the class of an expanded clone; other rows omit it.

size: NA
D: TRBD2
J: TRBJ2-5
V: TRBV2
DNA: TGTGCCAGCAGTGACGGTAGCGGGAGCGGGATTGGAGAGACCCAGTACTTC
CDR3: CASSDGSGSGIGETQYF

size: NA
D: TRBD2
J: TRBJ2-7
V: TRBV6-5
DNA: TGTGCCAGCAGCCGACCCTTAGCGGGGTCTCGGGAGCAGTACTTC
CDR3: CASSRPLAGSREQYF

size: NA
D: NA
J: TRBJ2-1
V: TRBV7-8
DNA: TGTGCCAGCAGCTTAGCCCCTGGGGAGTACAATGAGCAGTTCTTC
CDR3: CASSLAPGEYNEQFF

size: NA
D: NA
J: TRBJ2-3
V: TRBV7-2
DNA: TGTGCCAGCAGCCCCGGGGAGCGTTACACAGATACGCAGTATTTT
CDR3: CASSPGERYTDTQYF

size: NA
D: NA
J: TRBJ1-5
V: TRBV2
DNA: TGTGCCAGCAGTGAAGTTGGGGATCAGCCCCAGCATTTT
CDR3: CASSEVGDQPQHF

size: NA
D: NA
J: TRBJ1-1
V: TRBV6-1
DNA: TGTGCCAACGTGAAGACAGAGGTGAACACTGAAGCTTTCTTT
CDR3: CANVKTEVNTEAFF

size: NA
D: NA
J: TRBJ1-1
V: TRBV2
DNA: TGTGCCAGCAGTGACAGGGGAGAGATACGACACACTGAAGCTTTCTTT
CDR3: CASSDRGEIRHTEAFF

size: NA
D: NA
J: TRBJ1-2
V: TRBV21-1
DNA: TGTGCCAGCAGCAATAATGCGAACCGCTATGGCTACACCTTC
CDR3: CASSNNANRYGYTF

size: NA
D: NA
J: TRBJ2-3
V: TRBV10-3
DNA: TGTGCCATCAGTGAGTCGACAGATACGCAGTATTTT
CDR3: CAISESTDTQYF

size: NA
D: TRBD1
J: TRBJ1-4
V: TRBV7-9
DNA: TGTGCCAGCAGCTCGGGACAGCGGGGAAAACTGTTTTTT
CDR3: CASSSGQRGKLFF

size: NA
D: TRBD2
J: TRBJ2-1
V: TRBV5-1
DNA: TGCGCCAGCAGCTTGGTGGTAGCGGGAGGGTTAAGCTCCTACAATGAGCAGTTCTTC
CDR3: CASSLVVAGGLSSYNEQFF

size: NA
D: TRBD1
J: TRBJ2-7
V: TRBV28
DNA: TGTGCCAGCAGTTCTTACAGGGGTGACGGCGAGCAGTACTTC
CDR3: CASSSYRGDGEQYF

size: NA
D: TRBD1
J: TRBJ1-5
V: TRBV6-5
DNA: TGTGCCAGCAGTTTAAGGACAGGCTATCAGCCCCAGCATTTT
CDR3: CASSLRTGYQPQHF

size: once
D: NA
J: TRBJ2-7
V: TRBV11-2
DNA: TGTGCCAGCAGCTTGGGACCATCATACGAGCAGTACTTC
CDR3: CASSLGPSYEQYF

size: NA
D: NA
J: TRBJ2-1
V: TRBV28
DNA: TGTGCCAGCAGTTTTCAGGGCTACAATGAGCAGTTCTTC
CDR3: CASSFQGYNEQFF

size: NA
D: NA
J: TRBJ2-7
V: TRBV29-1
DNA: TGCAGCGTCGAAAAATGGACGGACGCCTACGAGCAGTACTTC
CDR3: CSVEKWTDAYEQYF

size: NA
D: TRBD2
J: TRBJ2-7
V: TRBV27
DNA: TGTGCCAGCAGCTCCTCACTAGCGGGGTCCTACGAGCAGTACTTC
CDR3: CASSSSLAGSYEQYF

size: NA
D: TRBD2
J: TRBJ2-7
V: TRBV9
DNA: TGTGCCAGCAGCGTAGTCCACAAACCGGGACTAGCGGGAGGAGACGAGCAGTACTTC
CDR3: CASSVVHKPGLAGGDEQYF

size: NA
D: NA
J: TRBJ2-2
V: TRBV7-9
DNA: TGTGCCAGCAGCTTAAGGACCTGGGAGCTGTTTTTT
CDR3: CASSLRTWELFF

size: NA
D: TRBD2
J: TRBJ2-7
V: TRBV27
DNA: TGTGCCAGCAGTTCGGGACTAGCGGTCTACGAGCAGTACTTC
CDR3: CASSSGLAVYEQYF

size: NA
D: NA
J: TRBJ2-4
V: TRBV6-5
DNA: TGTGCCAGCCGGAGTGGGGGCCCTCTAGAAAACATTCAGTACTTC
CDR3: CASRSGGPLENIQYF

size: NA
D: NA
J: TRBJ2-1
V: TRBV6-5
DNA: TGTGCCAGCAGTTCTTCCTCCTACAATGAGCAGTTCTTC
CDR3: CASSSSSYNEQFF

size: NA
D: NA
J: TRBJ2-7
V: TRBV20-1
DNA: TGCAGTGCTAGAGCCGGTGGGGAGCAGTACTTC
CDR3: CSARAGGEQYF

size: NA
D: NA
J: TRBJ2-7
V: TRBV18
DNA: TGTGCCAGCTCACCCGGCTACGAGCAGTACTTC
CDR3: CASSPGYEQYF

size: NA
D: TRBD2
J: TRBJ2-7
V: TRBV6-4
DNA: TGTGCCAGCAGTCGACTAGCGGGAGACCACGAGCAGTACTTC
CDR3: CASSRLAGDHEQYF

size: once
D: TRBD1
J: TRBJ1-2
V: TRBV7-9
DNA: TGTGCCAGCAGCCGAGGACAGGGATACACCTTC
CDR3: CASSRGQGYTF

size: NA
D: NA
J: TRBJ1-5
V: TRBV21-1
DNA: TGTGCCAGCAGCAAAGTAAGTCCGGGACAGGGACCTATAAGCAATCAGCCCCAGCATTTT
CDR3: CASSKVSPGQGPISNQPQHF

size: NA
D: NA
J: TRBJ2-7
V: TRBV11-2
DNA: TGTGCCAGCAGCTTAGATCTGGTGACGGACGCCTACGAGCAGTACTTC
CDR3: CASSLDLVTDAYEQYF

size: once
D: TRBD1
J: TRBJ1-2
V: TRBV18
DNA: TGTGCCAGCTCACCCAGTGACAGGGGTCGGGGCTACACCTTC
CDR3: CASSPSDRGRGYTF

size: once
D: NA
J: TRBJ1-2
V: TRBV6-5
DNA: TGTGCCAGCAGTTCCCGGGCCTTTTTCTATGGCTACACCTTC
CDR3: CASSSRAFFYGYTF

size: NA
D: NA
J: TRBJ1-2
V: TRBV7-9
DNA: TGTGCCAGCAGCACACAGGGTGACTATGGCTACACCTTC
CDR3: CASSTQGDYGYTF

size: NA
D: TRBD2
J: TRBJ2-1
V: TRBV9
DNA: TGTGCCAGCAGCGTTCCCGGGACTAGCGACAATGAGCAGTTCTTC
CDR3: CASSVPGTSDNEQFF

size: NA
D: NA
J: TRBJ2-7
V: TRBV5-6
DNA: TGTGCCAGCAGTCAAACCGGGACACGATCCTACGAGCAGTACTTC
CDR3: CASSQTGTRSYEQYF

size: NA
D: NA
J: TRBJ2-7
V: TRBV6-5
DNA: TGTGCCAGCAGCCCCGGCTCCTACGAGCAGTACTTC
CDR3: CASSPGSYEQYF

size: NA
D: NA
J: TRBJ2-3
V: TRBV6-1
DNA: TGTGCCAGCAGTGAAGCCGCCATAACGCAGTATTTT
CDR3: CASSEAAITQYF

size: NA
D: TRBD1
J: TRBJ1-5
V: TRBV5-1
DNA: TGCGCCAGCAGCTGGGGACAGGGTAGCAATCAGCCCCAGCATTTT
CDR3: CASSWGQGSNQPQHF

size: NA
D: TRBD1
J: TRBJ2-1
V: TRBV9
DNA: TGTGCCAGCAGCAAAACAGGGGTCCCCTACAATGAGCAGTTCTTC
CDR3: CASSKTGVPYNEQFF

size: NA
D: TRBD1
J: TRBJ2-7
V: TRBV10-3
DNA: TGTGCCATCAGTGAGTCTTATGACAGGGGCAACGAGCAGTACTTC
CDR3: CAISESYDRGNEQYF

size: NA
D: NA
J: TRBJ1-1
V: TRBV2
DNA: TGTGCCACCCTTTTAAGTCGCGCTGAAGCTTTCTTT
CDR3: CATLLSRAEAFF

size: NA
D: NA
J: TRBJ2-7
V: TRBV27
DNA: TGTGCCAGCAGTTTAAAGGGGCCATCCTACGAGCAGTACTTC
CDR3: CASSLKGPSYEQYF

size: NA
D: NA
J: TRBJ2-3
V: TRBV2
DNA: TGTGCCCGCCAGAAGGACATATTCACGGCAGATACGCAGTATTTT
CDR3: CARQKDIFTADTQYF

size: NA
D: TRBD1
J: TRBJ2-1
V: TRBV7-9
DNA: TGTGCCAGCAGCTTGGGACAGGTTGAGCAGTTCTTC
CDR3: CASSLGQVEQFF

size: NA
D: TRBD2
J: TRBJ2-7
V: TRBV11-2
DNA: TGTGCCAGCAGCTTAGTAAGGGCGGGAGGGCTCTACGAGCAGTACTTC
CDR3: CASSLVRAGGLYEQYF

size: NA
D: NA
J: TRBJ1-1
V: TRBV4-1
DNA: TGCGCCAGCAGCCGGAATGCTGGGGGAGCGGGTGAAGCTTTCTTT
CDR3: CASSRNAGGAGEAFF

size: NA
D: NA
J: TRBJ2-7
V: TRBV10-3
DNA: TGTGCCATCAGTGTCGAGGGTGCCCTGAGAGGCGAGCAGTACTTC
CDR3: CAISVEGALRGEQYF

size: NA
D: NA
J: TRBJ1-4
V: TRBV6-1
DNA: TGTGCCAGCAGTGAATTGGTACAGGAGCTTGCAACTAATGAAAAACTGTTTTTT
CDR3: CASSELVQELATNEKLFF

size: NA
D: TRBD2
J: TRBJ2-7
V: TRBV29-1
DNA: TGCAGCGTTGTTCTAGCGGCATTCTACGAGCAGTACTTC
CDR3: CSVVLAAFYEQYF

size: NA
D: NA
J: TRBJ1-2
V: TRBV11-2
DNA: TGTGCCAGCAGCCTAGGCTCAGGGCTGGCAGCGGACGGCTACACCTTC
CDR3: CASSLGSGLAADGYTF

size: NA
D: NA
J: TRBJ1-1
V: TRBV11-2
DNA: TGTGCCAGCAGCAGTCCGAAGCCGCTGGGTCGGGGGATCGGAGCTTTCTTT
CDR3: CASSSPKPLGRGIGAFF

size: NA
D: TRBD1
J: TRBJ2-1
V: TRBV11-3
DNA: TGTGCCAGCAGCTCACGACAGGGATTGGTCAATGAGCAGTTCTTC
CDR3: CASSSRQGLVNEQFF

size: many
D: NA
J: TRBJ2-1
V: TRBV27
DNA: TGTGCCAGCAGTTTACATGGGGATGAGCAGTTCTTC
CDR3: CASSLHGDEQFF

size: NA
D: NA
J: TRBJ2-2
V: TRBV7-6
DNA: TGTGCCAGCAGCTTTACGACAGAGACGAACACCGGGGAGCTGTTTTTT
CDR3: CASSFTTETNTGELFF

size: NA
D: NA
J: TRBJ2-1
V: TRBV5-1
DNA: TGCGCCAGCAGCCCGAGGGGCTCCTACAATGAGCAGTTCTTC
CDR3: CASSPRGSYNEQFF